The entry below describes one T cell receptor (beta chain). These data come from a study of shared clonotypes between healthy human individuals. Naive CD8 populations comprised CD45RO-negative cells positively selected for CCR7, excluding terminally differentiated effector memory CD45RA+ cells. Profiling relied on immunoSEQ multiplex PCR, and the TCRdb table lists in-frame clones only, not all of them. The sample yields about 2 million clones, about 94% seen once. The CDR3 consists of 14 residues. Germline assignment: CDR1 MNHEY and CDR2 SMNVEV (reference sequence). The V end lost 2 bases, the J end lost 10 bases, and 12 bases lay between the germline ends.

The rearrangement links TRBV27 to TRBJ1-6; weak D call: TRBD1 (5 bases). The TCR was taken from a man aged 18 to 30 in good health. Sequencing was carried out using naive CD8+ T cells sorted from blood. CDR3 sequence reads: CASSLGGVKSPLHF. CDR3 coding DNA: TGTGCCAGCAGTTTAGGGGGGGTAAAGTCACCCCTCCACTTT.